This T cell receptor beta chain was sequenced for a study of shared clonotypes between healthy human individuals. Study-level points and caveats: Sharing across four donors was highest in naive CD4 (around 5%) and lowest in memory CD8 (0.4%).

Concerning this clone itself: What it binds is not known.

In germline, CDR1 is MDHEN, CDR2 SYDVKM. Trimming cost V 5 bases and J 2 bases; bases outside gene matches: 11. This CDR3 spans 17 amino acids. Selected positively for CCR7 and CD45RO-negative, naive CD8 cells excluded terminally differentiated effector memory CD45RA+ cells. Using about 190 ng DNA, tens of thousands of T cell genomes, the sorted-subset replicate PCRs were run. The table came from immunoSEQ multiplex PCR; TCRdb's copy has only in-frame clones and leaves some out. The table has more than 600,000 clones, about 92% seen once. This TCR was recovered from a man younger than 45 in good health. The chain has TRBV28 and TRBJ1-1; TRBD1 matches 10 bases. The sample consisted of naive CD8+ T cells sorted from blood. Written as DNA, the CDR3 is TGTGCCAGCAGTCCCTCCCGGACAGGGGGAAGTAACACTGAAGCTTTCTTT. Translation: CASSPSRTGGSNTEAFF.